This entry features one T cell receptor (beta chain) sequence. Its antigen is currently unknown. Produced via immunoSEQ multiplex PCR; TCRdb's table is partial and in-frame only. The data show about 86,000 clones, with 90% to 95% seen just once and 0.65% to 0.7% held by the top ten. The data were obtained in a study of cytomegalovirus exposure and HLA in healthy donors. Findings and caveats of the study: Three chains linked to CMV were shown in vitro to be specific for CMV antigens. According to the study, 150 to 200 TCR beta chains were cytomegalovirus-associated.

There are 15 residues in the CDR3. V shed 0 bases and J 7 bases; nucleotides not matched to a gene: 6. Per the germline V gene, CDR1 is GTSNPN and CDR2 is SVGIG (reference sequence). This receptor was taken from a man in his late teens or twenties in good health and CMV-seronegative. Sequenced sample: PBMCs. The V and J genes are TRBV30 and TRBJ2-5, with 12 bases that match TRBD2. CDR3 nucleotide sequence: TGTGCCTGGAGTGTAGGACTAGCGGGGACCGGGACCCAGTACTTC. It specifies CAWSVGLAGTGTQYF.